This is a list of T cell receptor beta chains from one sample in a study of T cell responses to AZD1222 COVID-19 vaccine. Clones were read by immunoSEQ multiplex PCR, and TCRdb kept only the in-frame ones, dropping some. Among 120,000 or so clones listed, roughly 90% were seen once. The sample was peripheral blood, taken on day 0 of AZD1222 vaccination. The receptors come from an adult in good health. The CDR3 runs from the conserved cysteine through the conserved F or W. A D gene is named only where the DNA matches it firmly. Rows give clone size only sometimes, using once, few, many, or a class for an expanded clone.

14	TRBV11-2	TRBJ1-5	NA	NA	CASSLEWVNQPQHF	TGTGCCAGCAGCTTAGAATGGGTCAATCAGCCCCAGCATTTT
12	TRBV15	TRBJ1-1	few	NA	CATSRVTTEAFF	TGTGCCACCAGCAGAGTGACGACTGAAGCTTTCTTT
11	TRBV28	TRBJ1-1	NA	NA	CATLENTEAFF	TGTGCCACCCTAGAGAACACTGAAGCTTTCTTT
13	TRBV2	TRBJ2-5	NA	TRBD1	CASMARGQETQYF	TGTGCCAGCATGGCCAGGGGGCAAGAGACCCAGTACTTC
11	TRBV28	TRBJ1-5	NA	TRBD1	CASSVTGDQHF	TGTGCCAGCAGTGTGACAGGGGACCAGCATTTT
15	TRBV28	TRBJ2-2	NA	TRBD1	CASITGGANTGELFF	TGTGCCAGCATTACAGGGGGCGCGAACACCGGGGAGCTGTTTTTT
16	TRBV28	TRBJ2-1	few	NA	CASRVTGLSSYNEQFF	TGTGCCAGCAGGGTTACAGGTTTGAGCTCCTACAATGAGCAGTTCTTC
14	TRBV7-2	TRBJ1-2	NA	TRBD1	CASSRDRERDGYTF	TGTGCCAGCAGCCGGGACAGGGAACGAGATGGCTACACCTTC
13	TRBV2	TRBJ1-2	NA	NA	CASSAGTLGGYTF	TGTGCCAGCAGTGCAGGGACATTGGGGGGCTACACCTTC
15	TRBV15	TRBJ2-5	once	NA	CATSRDVGKQETQYF	TGTGCCACCAGCAGAGATGTAGGGAAACAAGAGACCCAGTACTTC
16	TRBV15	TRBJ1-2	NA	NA	CATSRESTGGNYGYTF	TGTGCCACCAGCAGAGAAAGCACAGGAGGAAACTATGGCTACACCTTC
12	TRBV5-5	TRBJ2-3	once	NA	CASSRLEDTQYF	TGTGCCAGCAGCCGACTAGAGGATACGCAGTATTTT
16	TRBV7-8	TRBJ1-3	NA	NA	CASSRQDIPSGNTIYF	TGTGCCAGCAGCCGACAGGATATACCCTCTGGAAACACCATATATTTT
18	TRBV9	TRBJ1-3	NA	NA	CASSPPGGEPKKENTIYF	TGTGCCAGCAGCCCCCCTGGGGGGGAACCAAAAAAGGAAAACACCATATATTTT
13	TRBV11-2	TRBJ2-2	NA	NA	CASSHSGSGELFF	TGTGCCAGCAGCCACTCAGGGTCCGGGGAGCTGTTTTTT
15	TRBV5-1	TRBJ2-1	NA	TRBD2	CASSLTSGIYNEQFF	TGCGCCAGCAGTCTGACTAGCGGGATATACAATGAGCAGTTCTTC
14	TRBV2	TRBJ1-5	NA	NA	CASKQAGMNQPQHF	TGTGCCAGCAAACAGGCTGGGATGAATCAGCCCCAGCATTTT
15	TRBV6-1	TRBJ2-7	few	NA	CASSEALGSSYEQYF	TGTGCCAGCAGTGAAGCCCTTGGCAGCTCCTACGAGCAGTACTTC
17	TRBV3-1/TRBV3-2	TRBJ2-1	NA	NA	CASSQDWRGLPYNKQFF	TGTGCCAGCAGCCAAGATTGGCGCGGGCTCCCCTACAATAAGCAGTTCTTC
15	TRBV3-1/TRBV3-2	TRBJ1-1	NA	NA	CASSQDEGMDTEAFF	TGTGCCAGCAGCCAAGATGAGGGAATGGACACTGAAGCTTTCTTT
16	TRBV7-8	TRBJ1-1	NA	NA	CASSSPTRGLNTEAFF	TGTGCCAGCAGCTCACCGACGAGGGGCCTTAACACTGAAGCTTTCTTT
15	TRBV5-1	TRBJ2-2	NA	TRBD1	CASTQGTANTGELFF	TGCGCCAGCACTCAGGGGACAGCGAACACCGGGGAGCTGTTTTTT